These 15 T cell receptor beta chains originate from one sample sequenced in a study of cytomegalovirus exposure and HLA in healthy donors. The PCR used 60 Vbeta and 13 Jbeta primers. Profiled with immunoSEQ multiplex PCR; TCRdb holds only in-frame clones, not every one. The sample shows under 200,000 clones, around four fifths of them seen only once. Sequenced: PBMCs. The receptors were gathered from a man aged 18 to 30 in good health and CMV-seronegative.

Turning to this clone: This specimen includes other DNA sequences encoding the same CDR3. This chain uses TRBV7-2 with TRBJ1-2, with D possibly TRBD1 on 5 matching bases. Trimming stripped 5 bases from V and 5 bases from J, with 15 bases between. The CDR3 has 14 amino acids. The germline V gene encodes CDR1 SGHTA and CDR2 FQGNSA. CDR3: CASSLTDSPYGYTF. The CDR3 DNA reads as TGTGCCAGCAGCCTCACCGACAGTCCGTATGGCTACACCTTC.

The sample holds a few counts of this clone. The V call is TRBV5-4, the J call TRBJ1-3; 8 positions agree with TRBD1. The CDR3 sequence is 15 residues long. CDR1 and CDR2 (germline): SGHNT, YYREEE (reference sequence). Trimming cost V 3 bases and J 4 bases; bases outside gene matches: 6. CDR3 protein: CASSSQGAPGNTIYF. CDR3 nucleotide sequence: TGTGCCAGCAGCTCGCAGGGGGCGCCGGGAAACACCATATATTTT.

This clone was seen more than once but under ten times. This sequence joins TRBV5-6 and TRBJ2-7, with no clear D. The CDR3 contains 14 residues. Germline V lookup: CDR1 SGHDT, CDR2 YYEEEE. The V end lost 0 bases, the J end lost 3 bases, and 10 bases lay between the germline ends. CDR3 sequence: CASSLGSRNYEQYF. Written as DNA, the CDR3 is TGTGCCAGCAGCTTGGGCTCCAGAAACTACGAGCAGTACTTC.

The chain couples TRBV29-1 to TRBJ2-1; a possible D gene is TRBD2 (5 bases). The germline CDR1 and CDR2 sequences are SQVTM and ANQGSEA. CDR3 length: 18 residues. V dropped 1 base and J dropped 4 bases, with 23 bases sitting between them. This chain's CDR3 is CSVEGSVGRPTLYNEQFF. CDR3 DNA sequence: TGCAGCGTTGAAGGTAGCGTCGGACGGCCTACCCTTTACAATGAGCAGTTCTTC.

The gene calls are TRBV9 and TRBJ2-1; 9 bases line up with TRBD2. CDR1 and CDR2 (germline): SGDLS, YYNGEE. V trimming: 7 bases; J trimming: 10 bases; junction bases outside the gene matches: 3. CDR3 length: 11 residues. CDR3 loop: CASSRGGEQFF. DNA for the CDR3: TGTGCCAGCTCGCGGGGGGGGGAGCAGTTCTTC.

The rearrangement uses TRBV11-2 and TRBJ2-7; tentatively, D is TRBD2 (5 bases). This CDR3 has 14 amino acids. The V gene lost 0 bases and the J gene lost 4 bases, with 10 bases spanning the gap. Germline V gives CDR1 SGHAT, CDR2 FQNNGV. CDR3 DNA sequence: TGTGCCAGCAGCTTAGATGTCGGGGAATACGAGCAGTACTTC. Amino acid sequence: CASSLDVGEYEQYF.

The rearrangement uses TRBV5-1 and TRBJ2-1, with D perhaps matching TRBD1 (6 bases). CDR1 and CDR2 (germline): SGHRS, YFSETQ. V dropped 4 bases and J dropped 2 bases, with 13 bases sitting between them. The CDR3 runs to 15 residues. The CDR3 loop is CASSPGDTAYNEQFF. The CDR3 bases are TGCGCCAGCAGCCCTGGGGACACTGCCTACAATGAGCAGTTCTTC.

As DNA, the CDR3 is TGCGCCAGCAGCTTACAGTTCCAAACTAATGAAAAACTGTTTTTT. It specifies CASSLQFQTNEKLFF. This chain connects TRBV5-1 to TRBJ1-4; D remains unclear. The CDR3 extends over 15 amino acids. Germline V gene lookup returns CDR1 SGHRS and CDR2 YFSETQ. Trimming shortened V by 2 bases and J by 1 base, and 9 bases separated the two germline ends.

The V and J genes are TRBV9 and TRBJ2-1; D call uncertain. V was clipped by 3 bases and J by 0 bases, with 10 bases between them. Germline-derived CDR1 and CDR2 are SGDLS and YYNGEE. This CDR3 region has 15 residues. In DNA, the CDR3 is TGTGCCAGCAGCGGACACCTTAGCTCCTACAATGAGCAGTTCTTC. It is translated as CASSGHLSSYNEQFF.

The chain combines TRBV18 with TRBJ2-1; 8 bases fit TRBD1. The V and J ends lost 5 bases and 4 bases, in that order; junction bases with no gene match: 10. The CDR3 has 16 residues. Germline V gene data show CDR1 as KGHSH and CDR2 as LQKENI. As DNA, the CDR3 is TGTGCCAGCTCAGCTTCACAGGGGGTAAGGTACAATGAGCAGTTCTTC. This encodes CASSASQGVRYNEQFF.

This clone has a handful of counts. The chain is built from TRBV29-1 and TRBJ1-1; 8 nucleotides agree with TRBD1. CDR1 is SQVTM, CDR2 ANQGSEA, per germline. The CDR3 is made up of 17 amino acids. V was pared by 7 bases and J by 3 bases, with 19 bases of the junction left unmatched. The CDR3 coding sequence is TGCAGCGCCCTTAGAGAGGTCCTGACAGGGGAGGACACTGAAGCTTTCTTT. It is translated as CSALREVLTGEDTEAFF. The full variable domain, with the rest looked up from reference TRBV29-1 and TRBJ1-1, is SAVISQKPSRDICQRGTSLTIQCQVDSQVTMMFWYRQQPGQSLTLIATANQGSEATYESGFVIDKFPISRPNLTFSTLTVSNMSPEDSSIYLCSALREVLTGEDTEAFFGQGTRLTVV.

CDR3 in amino acids: CASSLKRVTNEKLFF. In DNA, the CDR3 is TGTGCCAGCAGCTTAAAGAGGGTCACTAATGAAAAACTGTTTTTT. The gene calls are TRBV7-9 and TRBJ1-4; D gene unclear. Germline CDR1 and CDR2: SEHNR and FQNEAQ (reference sequence). V shed 2 bases and J shed 2 bases, with 9 bases lying between them. This CDR3 has 15 amino acids. Together with reference TRBV7-9 and TRBJ1-4, the CDR3 gives the full variable domain: DTGVSQNPRHKITKRGQNVTFRCDPISEHNRLYWYRQTLGQGPEFLTYFQNEAQLEKSRLLSDRFSAERPKGSFSTLEIQRTEQGDSAMYLCASSLKRVTNEKLFFGSGTQLSVL.

The chain is built from TRBV4-2 and TRBJ2-2; D is undetermined. V lost 1 base and J 6 bases, leaving 6 bases between the germline ends. The CDR3 runs 13 residues. Germline V gives CDR1 LGHNA, CDR2 YNFKEQ. CDR3 coding DNA: TGTGCCAGCAGCCAAGTAACGGCCGGGGAGCTGTTTTTT. It yields the protein CASSQVTAGELFF.

J is TRBJ1-4 and V is TRBV5-1, with a possible D match to TRBD1 (5 bases). The V gene lost 0 bases and the J gene lost 7 bases, with 13 bases spanning the gap. This CDR3 has 15 amino acids. Germline CDR1 is SGHRS and CDR2 is YFSETQ. CDR3 in amino acids: CASSLAVGTAEKLFF. In DNA, the CDR3 is TGCGCCAGCAGCTTGGCCGTAGGGACTGCTGAAAAACTGTTTTTT.

The chain is built from TRBV5-1 and TRBJ2-1; D gene ambiguous. Germline CDR1 and CDR2: SGHRS and YFSETQ. This CDR3 contains 13 residues. Trimming left V 4 bases short and J 3 bases short, with 8 bases between. DNA of the CDR3: TGCGCCAGCAGCGCCCTCAGCTACAATGAGCAGTTCTTC. Protein: CASSALSYNEQFF.